At least ten counts were recorded for the clone carrying this T cell receptor beta chain. The target antigen is unknown. From RNA transcripts, TCR beta CDR3 regions were amplified. The HTBI primer set served for first-round RT-PCR of the TCR CDR3. TCRdb reprocessed the multiplex PCR reads with MiXCR, giving one entry per CDR3 protein. There are 600,000 or so distinct CDR3 sequences in the sample; 14% occur only once, and about 7% lies in the top ten. The data belong to a study of T cells in Graves' hyperthyroidism and ophthalmopathy. Points from the study as a whole: Most expanded thyroid clonotypes above 0.001 recurred in blood.

Diagnoses were established using clinical symptoms, serum thyroxine and TRAb, thyroid ultrasound and orbital computed tomography. PBMCs were collected from an approximately 9.2 ml volume of fresh peripheral blood. The source is a woman between 18 and 29 years old with Graves' ophthalmopathy. Sequencing was done on a sample of blood.

The CDR3 loop is CSVDGLHGGTEAFF. CDR3 bases: TGCAGCGTTGACGGCTTACATGGTGGCACTGAAGCTTTCTTT. The J gene is TRBJ1-1, the V gene TRBV29-1; no clear D. This CDR3 spans 14 amino acids. V shed 3 bases and J shed 4 bases, with 15 bases lying between them. Per germline, CDR1 SQVTM and CDR2 ANQGSEA.